Described below is a single TCR beta chain sequence and its context. Its antigen target is currently unknown. Per-nucleotide qualities are absent, and no much larger clonotype sits a single base away. The CDR3 numbers 13 residues from cysteine through phenylalanine. Left in the record is the CDR3 DNA by itself, 39 bases read in frame from the first base. According to the germline V gene (reference sequence), CDR1 reads DFQATT and CDR2 reads SNEGSKA. V is cut by 4 bases and J by 3 bases, and the space between the germline ends is 9 bases. The source of the sample is a study of T cell repertoires in cytomegalovirus infection (dated by TCRdb to about 2019). As for the study more broadly: Donor HLA type was relevant to the analysis, as public TCR beta signatures indicated carriage of CMV infection together with the matching HLA type.

The research as a whole found: In the ex vivo response, HLA-C-restricted CMV-specific TCR beta clonotypes were dominant, and in two of eight donors the single most frequent clonotype came from this HLA-C-restricted group. In both this cohort and an independent roughly 330-donor cohort, the cumulative frequency of public TCR beta family members distinguished carriers of CMV infection plus the relevant HLA type.

The reads were generated on an Illumina HiSeq 1500. Through fastp at Q25 and MiXCR, TCRdb rebuilt clones from the public reads, retaining in-frame beta chains. Here each entry gathers all rows of one CDR3 protein and keeps the most common genes and DNA. This sample has fewer than 350,000 distinct CDR3 sequences in its table, and 15% to 20% of those were observed once. About 11% of the sample rests with the top ten. This clonotype was obtained from a human donor in good health (CMV status not recorded). Some clones in this sample may be carry-over from other donors' samples. The rearrangement combines TRBV20-1 with TRBJ1-4; the D gene lacks a confident call. The sequenced material came from PBMCs. At the DNA level, the sequence is TGCAGTGCTAACAGAGGTCCTAATGAAAAACTGTTTTTT. Its coded protein is CSANRGPNEKLFF.